This TCR beta chain was observed in a study of shared clonotypes between healthy human individuals. There are 11 residues in the CDR3. Germline CDR1 DFQATT, CDR2 SNEGSKA (reference sequence). Trimming left V 6 bases short and J 4 bases short, with 9 bases between. Generated by immunoSEQ multiplex PCR, the TCRdb table keeps only in-frame clones and is missing some. This table holds hundreds of thousands of clones, around three quarters found once. The TCR sequence derives from a woman in her twenties or thirties in good health. The sample comprised memory CD4+ T cells sorted from blood. Documented subset: CD45RA-negative fraction. The chain joins TRBV20-1 to TRBJ1-2; maybe TRBD1 (6 bases). CDR3 bases: TGCAGTGCCGCCAGGGGCTATGGCTACACCTTC. It codes for CSAARGYGYTF.